In this sample, the clone carrying this T cell receptor beta chain turned up a few times. Its antigen is unknown. The entry originates in a study of T cell repertoires in cytomegalovirus infection. Study-level information: It was recently identified HLA-C-restricted and well-studied HLA-B-restricted CMV epitopes that the study used. Indications came from public TCR beta signatures; they pointed to CMV infection and to a matching HLA type.

Each CDR3 protein is one row after TCRdb ran MiXCR on the reads. The sample carries roughly 69,000 distinct CDR3 sequences, roughly 28% recorded once. The study, taken as a whole, reports: Ex vivo responses were dominated by HLA-C-restricted CMV-specific TCR beta clonotypes. Cumulative public TCR beta family frequency identified CMV carriers with the relevant HLA.

The starting material was CD8+ T cells from cultured PBMCs, obtained from culture after CMV antigen stimulation. The sequence was obtained from a human donor in good health (CMV status not recorded). Some clones in this sample may be carry-over from other donors' samples.

The CDR3 sequence: CASSSRQETQYF. The CDR3 DNA reads as TGTGCCAGCAGTTCGCGACAAGAGACCCAGTACTTC. V is TRBV27 and J is TRBJ2-5, with D unclear. The CDR3 extends over 12 amino acids. Trimming removed 4 bases from V and 2 bases from J, with 5 bases in between. Germline CDR1 MNHEY, CDR2 SMNVEV (reference sequence).